Included here is one T cell receptor (beta chain) sequence, with context. Its antigen is currently unknown. After removal of 2 bases from V and 4 bases from J, the junction contained 9 bases not matched to a gene. Germline assignment: CDR1 MNHEY and CDR2 SMNVEV (reference sequence). CDR3 length: 18 amino acids. The entry originates in a study of cytomegalovirus exposure and HLA in healthy donors. Findings of the study overall: Subsequent analysis revealed that first-cohort TCR clusters tended to co-occur in the approximately 120 validation repertoires. Among the CMV-associated chains, a few were confirmed in vitro as specific for CMV antigens. The authors listed some 150 TCR beta chains as cytomegalovirus-associated. Diagnosis of cytomegalovirus status made by the classifier reportedly showed high specificity and sensitivity.

Libraries were prepared by immunoSEQ multiplex PCR; TCRdb keeps only in-frame clonotypes and omits some of them. The sample records roughly 150,000 clones, approximately 86% being singletons. The chain has TRBV27 and TRBJ2-2; 11 nucleotides align to TRBD2. The TCR was taken from a man younger than 35 in good health and CMV-seropositive. Material for sequencing was PBMCs. In nucleotides, the CDR3 is TGTGCCAGCAGTTTACAGCCCACTAGCGGGAGTGGCACCGGGGAGCTGTTTTTT. Translating gives CASSLQPTSGSGTGELFF.